These T cell receptor beta chains were read from a single sample in a study of blood T cell repertoires in COVID-19. Profiled with immunoSEQ multiplex PCR; TCRdb holds only in-frame clones, not every one. The table records approximately 360,000 clones, around nine tenths of them present only once. The sample comprised PBMCs or T cells enriched from blood (not recorded which). The origin of the receptors is a woman in her 30s with acute COVID-19. The CDR3 runs from the conserved cysteine through the conserved F or W. A D gene is named only where the DNA matches it firmly. Expanded clones get a size class; other rows say once, few or many, or leave the size out.

abundance	v_gene	d_gene	j_gene	CDR3nt	CDR3aa
-	TRBV12-5	TRBD1	TRBJ1-5	TGTGCTAGTGGTGTGACAGGGATAAGCAATCAGCCCCAGCATTTT	CASGVTGISNQPQHF
-	TRBV5-1	TRBD1	TRBJ1-4	TGCGCCAGCAACGTTGGGACAGGGACAACTAATGAAAAACTGTTTTTT	CASNVGTGTTNEKLFF
-	TRBV4-2	-	TRBJ1-2	TGTGCCAGCAGCTCTACGGACACTTATGGCTACACCTTC	CASSSTDTYGYTF
-	TRBV7-2	-	TRBJ1-3	TGTGCCAGCAGCACGGACAGCTCTGGAAACACCATATATTTT	CASSTDSSGNTIYF
once	TRBV29-1	-	TRBJ2-1	TGCAGCGTACGAGACTTAAGCTCCTACAATGAGCAGTTCTTC	CSVRDLSSYNEQFF
-	TRBV6-5	TRBD1	TRBJ1-2	TGTGCCAGCAGTTACTCCCGCAGGGGGCAGGATGGCTACACCTTC	CASSYSRRGQDGYTF
-	TRBV25-1	TRBD1	TRBJ1-3	TGTGCCACCCGGTCGGGGACAGGGTTTGGAAACACCATATATTTT	CATRSGTGFGNTIYF
-	TRBV4-1	TRBD1	TRBJ2-6	TGCGCCAGCAGCCTGGGGCCCCAGGGGGCATCGTCTGGGGCCAACGTCCTGACTTTC	CASSLGPQGASSGANVLTF
-	TRBV4-1	-	TRBJ1-2	TGCGCCAGCAGCCTAAGATACCTGACTAGGAACTTAGGCTATGGCTACACCTTC	CASSLRYLTRNLGYGYTF
-	TRBV2	TRBD2	TRBJ2-3	TGTGCCAGCAGTGTGGCGGGGGTGGATACGCAGTATTTT	CASSVAGVDTQYF
-	TRBV2	TRBD1	TRBJ1-2	TGTGCCAGCAGTAGACAGGGGGCTCACTATGGCTACACCTTC	CASSRQGAHYGYTF
few	TRBV12-2	-	TRBJ1-4	TGTGCAAGTCGCTTAGGAGGTCGTATGAGGAATGAAAAACTGTTTTTT	CASRLGGRMRNEKLFF
-	TRBV3-1/TRBV3-2	-	TRBJ1-2	TGTGCCAGCAGCCAACCCCCCGCAGGGCATGGCTACACCTTC	CASSQPPAGHGYTF
-	TRBV30	TRBD1	TRBJ1-6	TGTGCCTGGAGATCTACCGGACAGGGGATTTCACCCCTCCACTTT	CAWRSTGQGISPLHF
-	TRBV29-1	-	TRBJ1-2	TGCAGCGTTGTTACCCTCGGGAACTATGGCTACACCTTC	CSVVTLGNYGYTF
-	TRBV6-5	-	TRBJ1-5	TGTGCCAGCAGTTCCCGTTGGGGTGGGAGAGGTCAGCCCCAGCATTTT	CASSSRWGGRGQPQHF
-	TRBV6-5	TRBD2	TRBJ2-7	TGTGCCAGCAGTTCGCCGGGACTAGGGGTATTCGAGCAGTACTTC	CASSSPGLGVFEQYF
-	TRBV19	-	TRBJ1-2	TGTGCCAGTAGTATAGATCGAGTTCCGCGCGGTGGCTACACCTTC	CASSIDRVPRGGYTF
-	TRBV27	-	TRBJ1-1	TGTGCCTCACAGGACGGAAGTAATACTGGGAACACTGAAGCTTTCTTT	CASQDGSNTGNTEAFF
-	TRBV7-2	TRBD1	TRBJ1-2	TGTGCCAGCAGTCCTGGACAGGCGGAACTTAGCTATGGCTACACCTTC	CASSPGQAELSYGYTF
few	TRBV27	TRBD1	TRBJ1-4	TGTGCCAGCAGTCTCCGCTGGGACAGTTTTAATGAAAAACTGTTTTTT	CASSLRWDSFNEKLFF
-	TRBV21-1	-	TRBJ2-3	TGTGCCAGCAGCAAAACTCGACACCCGGGGAGCACAGATACGCAGTATTTT	CASSKTRHPGSTDTQYF
-	TRBV19	TRBD1	TRBJ1-5	TGTGCCAGTAGTATAGCCCGGGACAGGGCGCTCCAGCCCCAGCATTTT	CASSIARDRALQPQHF
-	TRBV5-1	-	TRBJ1-2	TGCGCCAGCAGCTTGTTACAGGGTTTAGATGACTACACCTTC	CASSLLQGLDDYTF
-	TRBV5-5	-	TRBJ1-3	TGTGCCAGCAGCTTGGTCGCAGTCTCTGGAAACACCATATATTTT	CASSLVAVSGNTIYF
-	TRBV15	-	TRBJ2-1	TGTGCCACCAGCAGAGGGGGTGTCGGGGGGACATTCAATGAGCAGTTCTTC	CATSRGGVGGTFNEQFF
-	TRBV9	TRBD2	TRBJ2-7	TGTGCCAGCAGCGTGGCTAGCGGGGGACCTACCTACGAGCAGTACTTC	CASSVASGGPTYEQYF
-	TRBV3-1/TRBV3-2	-	TRBJ2-7	TGTGCCAGCAGCCAAGTATGGCTAGCTTCGTGCACTCAATACTTC	CASSQVWLASCTQYF
-	TRBV7-3	TRBD1	TRBJ2-1	TGTGCCAGCAGCAAGGACAGGTTGAGATGGAATGAGCAGTTCTTC	CASSKDRLRWNEQFF
-	TRBV7-6	-	TRBJ2-3	TGTGCCAGCAGCTTAAACGGACCGGGGGGCTTCACAGATACGCAGTATTTT	CASSLNGPGGFTDTQYF
-	TRBV18	-	TRBJ1-5	TGTGCCAGCTCCGACGCTGCGGGCAATCAGCCCCAGCATTTT	CASSDAAGNQPQHF
-	TRBV18	-	TRBJ1-4	TGTGCCAGCTCACCACAGGGGGAAGGTGAAAAACTGTTTTTT	CASSPQGEGEKLFF
-	TRBV24-1	-	TRBJ1-2	TGTGCCACCAGTGATGGGAGGAATTACTATGGCTACACCTTC	CATSDGRNYYGYTF
-	TRBV27	TRBD2	TRBJ2-4	TGTGCCAGCAGCCCGACTAGCGGGGGGAAACTAGCCAAAAACATTCAGTACTTC	CASSPTSGGKLAKNIQYF
-	TRBV6-5	TRBD1	TRBJ2-1	TGTGCCAGCAGTTACTCGGGGACAGGGGTGTACAATGAGCAGTTCTTC	CASSYSGTGVYNEQFF
once	TRBV30	-	TRBJ1-2	TGTGCCTGGAGTGTTTGGACGGGGGAAGGCTACACCTTC	CAWSVWTGEGYTF
-	TRBV10-3	TRBD1	TRBJ2-3	TGTGCCATCAGTGGCGAGTTGGACAGGGGAGGTAGTACGCAGTATTTT	CAISGELDRGGSTQYF
-	TRBV7-9	TRBD1	TRBJ1-6	TGTGCCAGCAGCTTGGAGACAGGGGGCGGGAATTCACCCCTCCACTTT	CASSLETGGGNSPLHF
-	TRBV19	TRBD2	TRBJ2-4	TGTGCCAGTAGTATAGCATATTCGACGGGGGGAGTTCAGTACTTC	CASSIAYSTGGVQYF
-	TRBV15	-	TRBJ1-5	TGTGCCACCAGCAGAGCGGGGGGCAATCAGCCCCAGCATTTT	CATSRAGGNQPQHF
-	TRBV30	-	TRBJ2-2	TGTGCCTGGATGTCCGGGGATACGAACACCGGGGAGCTGTTTTTT	CAWMSGDTNTGELFF
-	TRBV29-1	TRBD1	TRBJ1-1	TGCAGCGTTGATGGACAGGGAGGACACACTGAAGCTTTCTTT	CSVDGQGGHTEAFF
-	TRBV7-2	-	TRBJ1-5	TGTGCCAGCAGCTTAGGGGGGGAGCGACAGCCCCAGCATTTT	CASSLGGERQPQHF
-	TRBV9	TRBD2	TRBJ2-1	TGTGCCAGCAGCGCCCATAGCGGGGCAGCTCTTACCTACAATGAGCAGTTCTTC	CASSAHSGAALTYNEQFF
-	TRBV7-2	-	TRBJ1-1	TGTGCCAGCAGTAAAGCGACGAACACTGAAGCTTTCTTT	CASSKATNTEAFF
once	TRBV5-6	TRBD1	TRBJ2-2	TGTGCCAGCAACGTTCTGGGACAGGGGGACGGGGAGCTGTTTTTT	CASNVLGQGDGELFF
few	TRBV9	TRBD1	TRBJ1-2	TGTGCCAGCAGCGTTGGCGACAGGGGGGGCTTGGCCTTC	CASSVGDRGGLAF
-	TRBV5-1	-	TRBJ1-3	TGCGCCAGCAGCCCCGACAGGAGCTCTGGAAACACCATATATTTT	CASSPDRSSGNTIYF
once	TRBV27	TRBD1	TRBJ2-6	TGTGCCAGCAGTTTACAGGGGGAAGGGTACGGGGCCAACGTCCTGACTTTC	CASSLQGEGYGANVLTF
-	TRBV3-1/TRBV3-2	TRBD2	TRBJ2-2	TGTGCCAGCAGCCAAGGAGGACTAGTCGGGGAGCTGTTTTTT	CASSQGGLVGELFF
-	TRBV7-9	TRBD2	TRBJ2-3	TGTGCCAGCAGCCCTAGCGGGGGGGCGCCAGATACGCAGTATTTT	CASSPSGGAPDTQYF
-	TRBV3-1/TRBV3-2	-	TRBJ1-3	TGTGCCAGCAGCTTAACAGGGTCTGGAAACACCATATATTTT	CASSLTGSGNTIYF
-	TRBV28	-	TRBJ1-3	TGTGCCAGCATTAGAGCGGGGGCCGTGTCTGGAAACACCATATATTTT	CASIRAGAVSGNTIYF
-	TRBV29-1	-	TRBJ2-7	TGCAGCGTTGAATCTAGAGAGTACGAGCAGTACTTC	CSVESREYEQYF
-	TRBV20-1	TRBD1	TRBJ1-5	TGCAGTGCTAGTAGCCGACAGGGAGGTCAGCCCCAGCATTTT	CSASSRQGGQPQHF
-	TRBV2	-	TRBJ1-5	TGTGCCAGCAGTGACGGCCAGGGACTGCTCCAGCCCCAGCATTTT	CASSDGQGLLQPQHF
-	TRBV24-1	-	TRBJ2-7	TGTGCCACCAGTGACTCCGCCGCCGGTTACGAGCAGTACTTC	CATSDSAAGYEQYF
-	TRBV15	TRBD1	TRBJ2-5	TGTGCCACCGGGACAGGGGGCGTGACCCAGTACTTC	CATGTGGVTQYF
-	TRBV30	TRBD1	TRBJ2-2	TGTGCCTGGAGCGGGACAGGGGCCGGCACCGGGGAGCTGTTTTTT	CAWSGTGAGTGELFF